The rows below give T cell receptor beta chains drawn from one sample of a study of cytomegalovirus exposure and HLA in healthy donors. Repertoires were generated with immunoSEQ multiplex PCR, while TCRdb's copy carries only in-frame clones and drops some. Here the sample spans some 89,000 clones, around 71% being singletons. Sequencing was performed on PBMCs. These receptors were collected from a man aged 55 to 70 in good health and CMV-seronegative. Each CDR3 is given with its conserved first and last residue. A D gene is named only where the DNA matches it firmly. Clone size is not always given. Where it is, it says once, few, many or a class for expanded clones.

v_gene	j_gene	d_gene	abundance	CDR3nt	CDR3aa
TRBV6-5	TRBJ2-3	NA	NA	TGTGCCAGCAGTGAGCGGGCCGGGACAGATACGCAGTATTTT	CASSERAGTDTQYF
TRBV7-2	TRBJ1-2	NA	NA	TGTGCCAGCAGCTTCCGCAGGGAGGGCTATGGCTACACCTTC	CASSFRREGYGYTF
TRBV9	TRBJ1-3	NA	NA	TGTGCCAGCAGCGTTCGCGACTCTGGAAACACCATATATTTT	CASSVRDSGNTIYF
TRBV19	TRBJ2-2	NA	NA	TGTGCCAGTAGTATCGAGCCTACCACCGGGGAGCTGTTTTTT	CASSIEPTTGELFF
TRBV6-6	TRBJ2-3	NA	few	TGTGCCAGCAGTCCTCCCGGTAGCACAGATACGCAGTATTTT	CASSPPGSTDTQYF
TRBV30	TRBJ1-1	NA	NA	TGTGCCTGGACGCGCATGGGCAGCATGAACACTGAAGCTTTCTTT	CAWTRMGSMNTEAFF
TRBV5-1	TRBJ2-3	TRBD2	NA	TGCGCCAGCAGCTTCGGGGGACTAGCGAGCACAGATACGCAGTATTTT	CASSFGGLASTDTQYF
TRBV7-2	TRBJ1-3	NA	NA	TGTGCCAGCAGCTTACAGGGTGGAAACACCATATATTTT	CASSLQGGNTIYF
TRBV5-1	TRBJ2-3	NA	NA	TGCGCCAGCAGCCTTGGTCGGAGCACAGATACGCAGTATTTT	CASSLGRSTDTQYF
TRBV6-5	TRBJ1-2	NA	NA	TGTGCCAGCAGTTACTCGAGTGGGACACTTAATGGCTACACCTTC	CASSYSSGTLNGYTF
TRBV7-2	TRBJ2-3	TRBD2	NA	TGTGCCAGCAGCCTTGGAGCGGGGGCGAGGTCAGATACGCAGTATTTT	CASSLGAGARSDTQYF
TRBV15	TRBJ1-5	TRBD1	NA	TGTGCCACCAGCAGAGTGAGGACAGGGGTTCAGCCCCAGCATTTT	CATSRVRTGVQPQHF
TRBV5-1	TRBJ2-5	TRBD1	NA	TGCGCCAGCAGCGAGCCGGACAGGGCAGGGGAGACCCAGTACTTC	CASSEPDRAGETQYF
TRBV18	TRBJ2-1	NA	few	TGTGCCAGCTCACCATTCGTAAACAGGTTCAATGAGCAGTTCTTC	CASSPFVNRFNEQFF
TRBV5-1	TRBJ1-1	NA	NA	TGCGCCAGCAGCTTCGGAACGGGAGGGGACACTGAAGCTTTCTTT	CASSFGTGGDTEAFF
TRBV7-8	TRBJ2-5	TRBD2	NA	TGTGCCAGCAGCTTCGGGACTAGCGTGGAGACCCAGTACTTC	CASSFGTSVETQYF
TRBV15	TRBJ2-7	NA	once	TGTGCCACCAGTGAGGGGCCTAGCGAGCCGTACTACGAGCAGTACTTC	CATSEGPSEPYYEQYF
TRBV15	TRBJ2-7	TRBD2	NA	TGTGCCACCAACCCGGCTAGCGGGGGGCCCCTGAGCGAGCAGTACTTC	CATNPASGGPLSEQYF
TRBV4-3	TRBJ2-5	TRBD2	NA	TGCGCCAGCAGCCAATCGGGACTAGCTTTGGAGACCCAGTACTTC	CASSQSGLALETQYF
TRBV6-1	TRBJ1-5	TRBD1	few	TGTGCCAGCAGTGAAATCCCGGGACAGGGCAATCAGCCCCAGCATTTT	CASSEIPGQGNQPQHF
TRBV7-2	TRBJ2-5	NA	NA	TGTGCCAGCAGCTCGTCGCGGAGCCAAGAGACCCAGTACTTC	CASSSSRSQETQYF
TRBV29-1	TRBJ2-2	NA	NA	TGCAGCGTTTATCCCCTAGGGGACACCGGGGAGCTGTTTTTT	CSVYPLGDTGELFF
TRBV11-3	TRBJ1-5	TRBD1	few	TGTGCCAGCAGCGCATACAGTAGGGACAGGGTATGGTGCAATCAGCCCCAGCATTTT	CASSAYSRDRVWCNQPQHF